This TCR beta chain was sequenced during a study of monozygotic twins with inflammatory bowel disease. Study conclusions and caveats: Researchers report that IBD patients shared fewer clonotypes with others than healthy twins, especially amid disease activity. Since immunosuppressive treatments differed, patient repertoires may have gained added variability. For IBD, no single strong associated signal or clonotype was supported.

To note about this clonotype: The antigen remains unidentified.

Two nested PCRs, run for roughly 15 and 9 cycles, were applied to TCRalpha and TCRbeta cDNA. TCRdb re-called the 5' RACE reads; one entry per CDR3 protein, DNA not given. The data show about 380,000 distinct CDR3 sequences, and the top ten clones hold about 2.5%. The origin of this receptor is a human donor with ulcerative colitis or Crohn's disease, or a healthy co-twin of an affected twin (not recorded which). The sequencing sample was made of blood.

The chain's CDR3 is CASSYGVQGRREQYF. The genes are TRBV6-2 or TRBV6-3 and TRBJ2-7; with no DNA, the TCRdb D assignment of TRBD1 cannot be verified. CDR1 MNHEY and CDR2 SVGEGT come from the germline V gene. The CDR3 covers 15 residues.